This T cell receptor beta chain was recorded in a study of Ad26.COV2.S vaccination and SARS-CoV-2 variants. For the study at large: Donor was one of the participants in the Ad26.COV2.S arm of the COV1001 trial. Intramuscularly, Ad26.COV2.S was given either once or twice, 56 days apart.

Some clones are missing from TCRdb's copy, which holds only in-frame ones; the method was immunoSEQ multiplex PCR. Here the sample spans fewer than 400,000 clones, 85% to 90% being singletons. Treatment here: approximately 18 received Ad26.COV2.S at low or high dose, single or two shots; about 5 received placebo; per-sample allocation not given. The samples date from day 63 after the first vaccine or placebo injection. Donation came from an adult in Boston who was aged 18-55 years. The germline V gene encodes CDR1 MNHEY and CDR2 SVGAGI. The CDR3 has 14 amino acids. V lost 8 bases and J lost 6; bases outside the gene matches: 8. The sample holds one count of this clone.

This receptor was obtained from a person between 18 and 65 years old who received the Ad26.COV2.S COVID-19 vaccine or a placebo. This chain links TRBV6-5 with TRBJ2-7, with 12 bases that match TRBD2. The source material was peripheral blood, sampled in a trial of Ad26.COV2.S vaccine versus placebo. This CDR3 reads CASASLAGGFEQYF. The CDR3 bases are TGTGCCAGCGCGTCACTAGCGGGGGGCTTCGAGCAGTACTTC.